This is a list of T cell receptor beta chains from one sample in a study of blood T cell repertoires in COVID-19. Generated by immunoSEQ multiplex PCR, the TCRdb table keeps only in-frame clones and is missing some. The table has roughly 260,000 clones, around nine tenths seen once. Sequencing input: PBMCs or T cells enriched from blood (not recorded which). Receptors were obtained from a woman aged 18-35 years who had recovered from COVID-19. The CDR3 runs from the conserved cysteine through the conserved F or W. A D gene is named only where the DNA matches it firmly. Not all rows give a size; the values are once, few, many and, for expanded clones, a class.

CDR3nt: TGTGCCAGCAGCCGCCGACTAGCGGCTCAGTTCTTC
CDR3aa: CASSRRLAAQFF
abundance: NA
d_gene: TRBD2
v_gene: TRBV16
j_gene: TRBJ2-1

CDR3nt: TGTGCCAGCAGCCCATCCGACAGGATTATGAACACTGAAGCTTTCTTT
CDR3aa: CASSPSDRIMNTEAFF
abundance: NA
d_gene: NA
v_gene: TRBV27
j_gene: TRBJ1-1

CDR3nt: TGTGCCAGCAGTGTACGCCCGGGGGGCTCCTACAATGAGCAGTTCTTC
CDR3aa: CASSVRPGGSYNEQFF
abundance: NA
d_gene: TRBD2
v_gene: TRBV2
j_gene: TRBJ2-1

CDR3nt: TGTGCCACCAGTGATATCAACCAAGAGACCCAGTACTTC
CDR3aa: CATSDINQETQYF
abundance: NA
d_gene: NA
v_gene: TRBV24-1
j_gene: TRBJ2-5

CDR3nt: TGTGCCAGCAGCACAGGTGTTAGCGGGGAGGATGAGCAGTTCTTC
CDR3aa: CASSTGVSGEDEQFF
abundance: NA
d_gene: TRBD2
v_gene: TRBV9
j_gene: TRBJ2-1

CDR3nt: TGTGCCAGCAGTGAAGATTCAGGAACGAACACCGGGGAGCTGTTTTTT
CDR3aa: CASSEDSGTNTGELFF
abundance: NA
d_gene: NA
v_gene: TRBV6-1
j_gene: TRBJ2-2

CDR3nt: TGCGCCAGCAGTTCACAGGCCACCTCCTACGAGCAGTACTTC
CDR3aa: CASSSQATSYEQYF
abundance: few
d_gene: NA
v_gene: TRBV5-1
j_gene: TRBJ2-7

CDR3nt: TGTGCTAGCAGGTCATTACGATGGCCCCCGCATGCTGGAAACACCATATATTTT
CDR3aa: CASRSLRWPPHAGNTIYF
abundance: NA
d_gene: NA
v_gene: TRBV7-7
j_gene: TRBJ1-3

CDR3nt: TGTGCCAGCTTAGTTGGGACAGGGGACGAGACCCAGTACTTC
CDR3aa: CASLVGTGDETQYF
abundance: NA
d_gene: TRBD1
v_gene: TRBV6-5
j_gene: TRBJ2-5

CDR3nt: TGTGCCAGCAGCTCAAGAGGTACCGGAGTCCACCGGGAGCTGTTTTTT
CDR3aa: CASSSRGTGVHRELFF
abundance: NA
d_gene: NA
v_gene: TRBV11-3
j_gene: TRBJ2-2

CDR3nt: TGTGCCAGCAGGGAACAGGGTTGGATCACTGAAGCTTTCTTT
CDR3aa: CASREQGWITEAFF
abundance: NA
d_gene: NA
v_gene: TRBV3-1/TRBV3-2
j_gene: TRBJ1-1

CDR3nt: TGTGCCAGCAGGTTAAGCAGGGGCACTGAAGCTTTCTTT
CDR3aa: CASRLSRGTEAFF
abundance: NA
d_gene: NA
v_gene: TRBV5-4
j_gene: TRBJ1-1

CDR3nt: TGTGCCAGCAGCTTAGGAAACAGACAGGGCTTGACGGAGGAGCAGTACTTC
CDR3aa: CASSLGNRQGLTEEQYF
abundance: NA
d_gene: TRBD1
v_gene: TRBV11-3
j_gene: TRBJ2-7

CDR3nt: TGCAGTGCTAGTGACCCAGGGGGCTTCAATCAGCCCCAGCATTTT
CDR3aa: CSASDPGGFNQPQHF
abundance: once
d_gene: TRBD1
v_gene: TRBV20-1
j_gene: TRBJ1-5

CDR3nt: TGTGCCAGCAGAATTAGCGGGGGGTTGATCGAGACCCAGTACTTC
CDR3aa: CASRISGGLIETQYF
abundance: NA
d_gene: TRBD2
v_gene: TRBV7-2
j_gene: TRBJ2-5

CDR3nt: TGCGCCAGCAGCCCCGACAGTAGCACAACTAATGAAAAACTGTTTTTT
CDR3aa: CASSPDSSTTNEKLFF
abundance: NA
d_gene: NA
v_gene: TRBV5-1
j_gene: TRBJ1-4